These 32 T cell receptor beta chains came from one sample sequenced in a study of T cell changes during pregnancy in multiple sclerosis. Here immunoSEQ multiplex PCR was the method, and the copy in TCRdb shows in-frame clones only, minus some. In the table there are 55,000 to 80,000 clones, approximately 94% of which are singletons. This material consisted of peripheral blood, taken in the third trimester of pregnancy. These receptor sequences come from a female donor with multiple sclerosis, enrolled in a pregnancy study.

The chain combines TRBV7-2 with TRBJ2-7; 9 bases agree with TRBD1. This CDR3 region has 14 residues. Trimming cost V 6 bases and J 4 bases; bases outside gene matches: 7. Germline CDR1 is SGHTA and CDR2 is FQGNSA. For the CDR3, the DNA is TGTGCCAGCAGGCAGACAGGGGGTCAATACGAGCAGTACTTC. Translated, it gives CASRQTGGQYEQYF. Full variable domain (missing parts from reference TRBV7-2 and TRBJ2-7): GAGVSQSPSNKVTEKGKDVELRCDPISGHTALYWYRQSLGQGLEFLIYFQGNSAPDKSGLPSDRFSAERTGGSVSTLTIQRTQQEDSAVYLCASRQTGGQYEQYFGPGTRLTVT.

DNA of the CDR3: TGTGCCAGTACCCCTAGGCGGGGTATCGATGGAAACACCATATATTTT. Translating gives CASTPRRGIDGNTIYF. V usage is TRBV19 and J usage is TRBJ1-3, with D unclear. Trimming cost V 7 bases and J 3 bases, with 19 bases left between them. The V gene's germline CDR1 is LNHDA and CDR2 SQIVND (reference sequence). The CDR3 runs to 16 residues.

The genes are TRBV6-5 and TRBJ2-3; tentative D call: TRBD2 (5 bases). Germline lookup yields CDR1 MNHEY and CDR2 SVGAGI. V was shortened by 6 bases and J by 2 bases, with 12 bases between the two germline ends. This CDR3 comprises 14 residues. CDR3 protein: CASSYGLHTDTQYF. The DNA of the CDR3 is TGTGCCAGCAGCTACGGACTCCACACAGATACGCAGTATTTT.

V usage is TRBV7-2 and J usage is TRBJ1-2; 8 nucleotides agree with TRBD1. CDR1 and CDR2 from the germline V gene are SGHTA and FQGNSA. The CDR3 runs 14 residues. V lost 2 bases to trimming and J lost 8 bases; unmatched junction nucleotides: 7. In DNA form, the CDR3 reads TGTGCCAGCAGCTTAAGTGCAGGGGGCGGCGGCTACACCTTC. This gives the protein CASSLSAGGGGYTF.

The J gene is TRBJ2-2, the V gene TRBV7-8; 12 bases align to TRBD2. V lost 4 bases, J lost 0 bases, and 6 bases stayed unmatched. The CDR3 loop spans 18 amino acids. The V gene's germline CDR1 is SGHVS and CDR2 FQNEAQ. The CDR3 region has the DNA TGTGCCAGCAGCTCGAAGACTAGCGGGGGTACGAACACCGGGGAGCTGTTTTTT. Encoded protein: CASSSKTSGGTNTGELFF.

The V and J genes are TRBV19 and TRBJ2-1; 7 nucleotides line up with TRBD1. Germline CDR1 reads LNHDA; CDR2 reads SQIVND (reference sequence). CDR3 size: 12 residues. The V gene end was trimmed by 4 bases and the J gene end by 9 bases; junction bases not matched to a gene: 3. The CDR3 is CASSTGTAEQFF. CDR3 in DNA: TGTGCCAGTAGTACTGGGACAGCTGAGCAGTTCTTC.

V is TRBV7-2 and J is TRBJ2-1; TRBD2 matches 9 bases. The CDR3 is 15 residues long. In germline, CDR1 is SGHTA, CDR2 FQGNSA. V lost 1 base, J lost 8 bases, and 6 bases stayed unmatched. CDR3 DNA: TGTGCCAGCAGCTTAGGGCTAGCGGGGATCTATGAGCAGTTCTTC. It yields the protein CASSLGLAGIYEQFF.

This chain links TRBV14 with TRBJ2-5; D gene unclear. The ends were cut back, 1 base at V and 7 bases at J, with 13 bases in the middle. Germline assignment: CDR1 SGHDN and CDR2 FVKESK. The CDR3 covers 14 residues. CDR3 protein: CASSQAGNSGTQYF. The CDR3 DNA reads TGTGCCAGCAGCCAAGCTGGTAATAGTGGGACCCAGTACTTC.

With respect to this clone: Other DNA sequences in this sample translate to the same CDR3. J is TRBJ2-3 and V is TRBV7-3, with no clear D. V dropped 1 base and J dropped 1 base, with 6 bases sitting between them. This CDR3 has 14 amino acids. Germline V gives CDR1 SGHTA, CDR2 FQGTGA. CDR3 nucleotides: TGTGCCAGCAGCTTAAGGGCCGGCACAGATACGCAGTATTTT. Residues: CASSLRAGTDTQYF.

J is TRBJ2-3 and V is TRBV20-1; unclear D gene. Trimming took 4 bases from V and 3 from J, leaving 5 bases between them. CDR1 is DFQATT, CDR2 SNEGSKA, per germline (reference sequence). This CDR3 is built from 11 residues. The CDR3 reads CSAILTDTQYF. The CDR3 region has the DNA TGCAGTGCTATATTAACAGATACGCAGTATTTT.

This clone was seen a single time. This chain links TRBV21-1 with TRBJ1-5; TRBD1, the table's D call, was not compared with the DNA. TRBV21-1 represents a pseudogene. This CDR3 has 15 residues. CDR3 nucleotides: TGTGCCAGCAGCAATGGCTCCCCACCCAACCAGCCCCAGCATTTT. This codes for CASSNGSPPNQPQHF.

V gene TRBV11-3 combines with J gene TRBJ2-7; TRBD1 is a possible D gene (5 bases). Trimming left V 4 bases short and J 5 bases short, with 21 bases between. Per the germline V gene, CDR1 is SGHNT and CDR2 is YENEEA. This CDR3 has 16 residues. CDR3 residues: CASSCALTDIHDEQYF. CDR3 nucleotide sequence: TGTGCCAGCAGCTGCGCTTTGACGGACATCCACGACGAGCAGTACTTC.

The chain combines TRBV7-9 with TRBJ2-3, with 7 bases identical to TRBD1. CDR3 length: 14 amino acids. Germline loops: CDR1 SEHNR, CDR2 FQNEAQ (reference sequence). J gave up 1 base and V 3 bases, and 1 base lay outside the gene matches. Here the CDR3 reads CASSFGQGTDTQYF. The CDR3 bases are TGTGCCAGCAGCTTCGGACAGGGCACAGATACGCAGTATTTT.

This clone was seen once. An end of the junction does not agree with germline; a read error may underlie this. V gene TRBV27 combines with J gene TRBJ2-6; tentative D call: TRBD2 (6 bases). The germline gives CDR1 MNHEY, CDR2 SMNVEV (reference sequence). This CDR3 spans 15 amino acids. CDR3 amino acids: CASSLERAGTNVLTF. CDR3 sequence (DNA): TGTGCCAGCAGTTTAGAGCGGGCTGGGACCAACGTCCTGACTTTC.

The chain joins TRBV4-3 to TRBJ1-2; D is perhaps TRBD1 (5 bases). The length of the CDR3 is 14 residues. V lost 0 bases and J lost 4, with 9 bases in between. In germline, CDR1 is LGHNA, CDR2 YSLEER. The CDR3 DNA reads as TGCGCCAGCAGCCAAGAGGACAACTCCTATGGCTACACCTTC. It codes for CASSQEDNSYGYTF.

In this sample, this clone turned up once. The rearrangement uses TRBV7-9 and TRBJ1-6, with 8 positions matching TRBD1. V shed 1 base and J 11 bases; nucleotides not matched to a gene: 1. Germline CDR1 and CDR2: SEHNR and FQNEAQ (reference sequence). The CDR3 runs to 13 residues. DNA of the CDR3: TGTGCCAGCAGCTTAGTACAGGGGGCACCCCTCCACTTT. Its translation is CASSLVQGAPLHF.

The J gene is TRBJ1-5, the V gene TRBV2; 7 nucleotides align to TRBD1. The CDR3 is 14 amino acids. Trimming took 2 bases from V and 4 from J; bases not matched to a gene: 2. CDR1 is SNHLY, CDR2 FYNNEI, per germline. CDR3 amino acids: CASSESGGNQPQHF. DNA for the CDR3: TGTGCCAGCAGTGAATCAGGGGGGAATCAGCCCCAGCATTTT.

The V call is TRBV29-1, the J call TRBJ1-1, with D tentatively TRBD1 (5 bases). The CDR3 has 13 amino acids. The V and J ends lost 3 bases and 4 bases respectively, with 12 bases between them. Looked up from germline, CDR1 is SQVTM and CDR2 is ANQGSEA. The CDR3 DNA follows: TGCAGCGTTGATGGGGCCGCGCGCACTGAAGCTTTCTTT. Translation: CSVDGAARTEAFF.

On this clone: Other DNA sequences in the sample encode the same CDR3. V gene TRBV29-1 combines with J gene TRBJ2-3, with D perhaps TRBD2 (5 bases). CDR1 and CDR2 from the germline V gene are SQVTM and ANQGSEA. Trimming shortened V by 4 bases and J by 1 base, and 6 bases separated the two germline ends. The CDR3 sequence is 12 residues long. CDR3 sequence reads: CSVVRGTDTQYF. For the CDR3, the DNA is TGCAGCGTTGTGAGGGGCACAGATACGCAGTATTTT.

V usage is TRBV19 and J usage is TRBJ1-2; D is unresolved. Trimming cost V 0 bases and J 4 bases, with 15 bases left between them. The CDR3 has 16 residues. CDR1 LNHDA and CDR2 SQIVND come from the germline V gene (reference sequence). Here the CDR3 DNA reads TGTGCCAGTAGTATAGATCTGAGGTTCCTTGTCTATGGCTACACCTTC. Translation gives CASSIDLRFLVYGYTF.

The gene calls are TRBV9 and TRBJ2-3; the match to TRBD2 covers 7 bases. The CDR3 contains 16 residues. V trimming: 5 bases; J trimming: 0 bases; junction bases outside the gene matches: 9. Germline assignment: CDR1 SGDLS and CDR2 YYNGEE. Here the CDR3 reads CASSSMRLASTDTQYF. The CDR3 DNA is TGTGCCAGCAGTTCGATGAGACTAGCCAGCACAGATACGCAGTATTTT.

V gene TRBV2 combines with J gene TRBJ2-1; 9 bases align to TRBD2. V lost 6 bases to trimming and J lost 9 bases; unmatched junction nucleotides: 6. This CDR3 has 13 amino acids. Looked up from germline, CDR1 is SNHLY and CDR2 is FYNNEI. The CDR3 DNA reads TGTGCCAGCAGGGATGGACTAGCGCTTGAGCAGTTCTTC. It is translated as CASRDGLALEQFF.

The genes are TRBV28 and TRBJ1-5; D is possibly TRBD1 (6 bases). Germline assignment: CDR1 MDHEN and CDR2 SYDVKM. The V end was cut by 2 bases, the J end by 0 bases, with 11 bases between. The CDR3 has 16 residues. CDR3 nucleotide sequence: TGTGCCAGCAGTTTACGACAGGACGTTAGCAATCAGCCCCAGCATTTT. It encodes CASSLRQDVSNQPQHF.

This chain links TRBV27 with TRBJ1-2, with D possibly being TRBD1 (6 bases). V lost 0 bases and J lost 8, with 22 bases in between. Germline assignment: CDR1 MNHEY and CDR2 SMNVEV (reference sequence). The CDR3 sequence is 17 residues long. The chain's CDR3 is CASSLSPGYGTSRGYTF. The CDR3 DNA is TGTGCCAGCAGTTTATCACCTGGTTATGGGACATCCCGGGGCTACACCTTC.

Details on this clone: The junction departs from germline at one end; a sequencing error may be responsible. The chain couples TRBV9 to TRBJ1-4; 7 nucleotides agree with TRBD1. Germline V gene lookup returns CDR1 SGDLS and CDR2 YYNGEE. The length of the CDR3 is 14 residues. The CDR3 region is CASSVEGAPEELFF. CDR3 in DNA: TGTGCCAGCAGCGTAGAGGGGGCCCCTGAAGAACTGTTTTTT.

The J gene is TRBJ2-3, the V gene TRBV4-3; the match to TRBD2 covers 7 bases. Germline V gene lookup returns CDR1 LGHNA and CDR2 YSLEER. J was trimmed by 1 base and V by 0 bases; bases with no gene match: 7. The CDR3 has 17 residues. For the CDR3, the DNA is TGCGCCAGCAGCCAAGACCCTGCTGGGGGGGGCACAGATACGCAGTATTTT. Residues: CASSQDPAGGGTDTQYF.

The chain combines TRBV9 with TRBJ2-1, with D unclear. V was clipped by 4 bases and J by 4 bases, with 9 bases between them. Germline V gene data show CDR1 as SGDLS and CDR2 as YYNGEE. The CDR3 totals 13 residues. In DNA form, the CDR3 reads TGTGCCAGCAGCTCCCAACTTTACAATGAGCAGTTCTTC. As protein: CASSSQLYNEQFF.

A remark on this clone: The DNA is left out, because the CDR3 cannot be placed on it with certainty; the CDR3 is given as TCRdb lists it. This chain uses TRBV6-1 with TRBJ2-7; TRBD1, the table's D call, was not compared with the DNA. Inclusive of both ends, the CDR3 amounts to 13 amino acids. The germline V gene encodes CDR1 MNHNS and CDR2 SASEGT. The CDR3 region is CASSDSGFGFGAF.

The chain has TRBV6-1 and TRBJ1-1; 9 bases are shared with TRBD1. CDR1 and CDR2 (germline): MNHNS, SASEGT. V trimming: 7 bases; J trimming: 5 bases; junction bases outside the gene matches: 11. The CDR3 length is 15 residues. CDR3: CASTNPGQGKTEAFF. DNA of the CDR3: TGTGCCAGCACGAATCCAGGACAGGGGAAAACTGAAGCTTTCTTT.

V is TRBV13 and J is TRBJ2-3, with TRBD2 matching over 7 bases. The CDR3 contains 16 residues. The J segment lost 4 bases and the V segment lost 3 bases, leaving 10 bases of the junction unmatched. Germline loops: CDR1 PRHDT, CDR2 FYEKMQ (reference sequence). The CDR3 nucleotides are TGTGCCAGCAGCTTTCGGGGGGTGGTATTCGCAGATACGCAGTATTTT. Its protein product is CASSFRGVVFADTQYF.

The chain carries TRBV7-2 and TRBJ2-3; TRBD2 agrees at 11 bases. With V trimmed by 6 bases and J by 0 bases, 8 bases remained unmatched. CDR3 length: 17 residues. Germline V gene data show CDR1 as SGHTA and CDR2 as FQGNSA. The CDR3 region has the DNA TGTGCCAGCAGTTACTATAGCGGGGGGGTTAGCACAGATACGCAGTATTTT. Translated: CASSYYSGGVSTDTQYF.

V usage is TRBV7-9 and J usage is TRBJ2-1; the D is unclear. The CDR3 is 12 amino acids. Germline V gene data show CDR1 as SEHNR and CDR2 as FQNEAQ (reference sequence). The V end lost 7 bases, the J end lost 9 bases, and 13 bases lay between the germline ends. CDR3 amino acids: CASTTGNPEQFF. CDR3 sequence (DNA): TGTGCCAGCACCACCGGTAATCCTGAGCAGTTCTTC.